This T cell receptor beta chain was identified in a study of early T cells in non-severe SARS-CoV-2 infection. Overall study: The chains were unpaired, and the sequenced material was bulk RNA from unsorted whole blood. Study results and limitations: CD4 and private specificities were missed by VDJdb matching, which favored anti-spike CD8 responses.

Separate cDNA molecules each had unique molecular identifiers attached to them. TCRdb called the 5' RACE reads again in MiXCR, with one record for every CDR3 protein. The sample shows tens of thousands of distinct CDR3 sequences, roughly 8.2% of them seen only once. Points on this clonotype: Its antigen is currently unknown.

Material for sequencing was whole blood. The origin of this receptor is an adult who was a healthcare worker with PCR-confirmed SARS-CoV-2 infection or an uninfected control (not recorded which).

In DNA form, the CDR3 reads TGCAGCGTTCCCGGGACAGGGGGCGCGTATGAGCAGTTCTTC. Its protein is CSVPGTGGAYEQFF. The chain recombines TRBV29-1 with TRBJ2-1; 12 bases line up with TRBD1. After removal of 5 bases from V and 8 bases from J, the junction contained 7 bases not matched to a gene. This CDR3 has 14 residues. Germline V gene lookup returns CDR1 SQVTM and CDR2 ANQGSEA.